The 2 T cell receptor beta chains in this list originate from one sample, sequenced in a study of naive and memory T cell subsets. Treatment indicated: skin biopsy from PPD injection site in Mantoux-positive individual. TCR cDNA received a 3' ligated oligonucleotide that carried a UMI. Four PCR rounds used nested alpha and beta constant region primers plus the SP2 primer. TCRdb re-analysed the UMI-ligation and nested PCR reads in MiXCR, keeping a single row per CDR3 protein. The table has approximately 21,000 distinct CDR3 sequences, roughly 6% seen once. Sample: skin, taken from a tuberculin skin test site. The receptors originated from an adult in good health.

This clonotype has just one count. The genes are TRBV5-6 and TRBJ2-1; the D is unclear. The ends were cut back, 4 bases at V and 10 bases at J, with 9 bases in the middle. Germline V gene lookup returns CDR1 SGHDT and CDR2 YYEEEE. The CDR3 has 11 amino acids. The CDR3 reads CASSQTWEQFF. The CDR3 DNA reads TGTGCCAGCAGCCAAACCTGGGAGCAGTTCTTC. Drawing the rest from reference TRBV5-6 and TRBJ2-1, the complete variable domain is DAGVTQSPTHLIKTRGQQVTLRCSPKSGHDTVSWYQQALGQGPQFIFQYYEEEERQRGNFPDRFSGHQFPNYSSELNVNALLLGDSALYLCASSQTWEQFFGPGTRLTVL.

There are many counts of this clonotype. The chain recombines TRBV5-6 with TRBJ2-1, with TRBD1 matching 7 bases. V lost 0 bases to trimming and J lost 8 bases; unmatched junction nucleotides: 11. The CDR3 is 16 amino acids. Germline-derived CDR1 and CDR2 are SGHDT and YYEEEE. The CDR3 DNA reads TGTGCCAGCAGCTTGGGAAGAGACAGGGTATTTTATGAGCAGTTCTTC. Translated, it gives CASSLGRDRVFYEQFF.